Given below is one T cell receptor (beta chain) in context. Antigen specificity is unknown. This record comes from a study of siplizumab effects on memory and regulatory T cells. TCR templates, about 10^5 per sample, were assayed. Profiling relied on immunoSEQ multiplex PCR, and the TCRdb table lists in-frame clones only, not all of them. Among around 100,000 clones, around 93% were seen once, and the ten largest hold over 1%. V was clipped by 1 base and J by 5 bases, with 14 bases between them. The CDR3 sequence is 15 residues long. Germline lookup yields CDR1 SGHVS and CDR2 FNYEAQ. Notes on the study in general: Confirmatory evidence of suppressive function in proliferating siplizumab-culture Tregs was not obtained. There were only a minor fraction of alloreactive clones that mapped to unstimulated subsets. Memory cells seemed less diverse than naive T cells, which also seemed major contributors to the alloresponse.

The TCR was taken from a human donor in good health. The rearrangement joins TRBV7-6 to TRBJ1-2; D possibly corresponds to TRBD1 (6 bases). Sequenced input: non-Treg CD4+ T cells sorted from blood. The CDR3 nucleotides read TGTGCCAGCAGCTTAGGGCAGGGGACGTTGTATGGCTACACCTTC. Translation gives CASSLGQGTLYGYTF.